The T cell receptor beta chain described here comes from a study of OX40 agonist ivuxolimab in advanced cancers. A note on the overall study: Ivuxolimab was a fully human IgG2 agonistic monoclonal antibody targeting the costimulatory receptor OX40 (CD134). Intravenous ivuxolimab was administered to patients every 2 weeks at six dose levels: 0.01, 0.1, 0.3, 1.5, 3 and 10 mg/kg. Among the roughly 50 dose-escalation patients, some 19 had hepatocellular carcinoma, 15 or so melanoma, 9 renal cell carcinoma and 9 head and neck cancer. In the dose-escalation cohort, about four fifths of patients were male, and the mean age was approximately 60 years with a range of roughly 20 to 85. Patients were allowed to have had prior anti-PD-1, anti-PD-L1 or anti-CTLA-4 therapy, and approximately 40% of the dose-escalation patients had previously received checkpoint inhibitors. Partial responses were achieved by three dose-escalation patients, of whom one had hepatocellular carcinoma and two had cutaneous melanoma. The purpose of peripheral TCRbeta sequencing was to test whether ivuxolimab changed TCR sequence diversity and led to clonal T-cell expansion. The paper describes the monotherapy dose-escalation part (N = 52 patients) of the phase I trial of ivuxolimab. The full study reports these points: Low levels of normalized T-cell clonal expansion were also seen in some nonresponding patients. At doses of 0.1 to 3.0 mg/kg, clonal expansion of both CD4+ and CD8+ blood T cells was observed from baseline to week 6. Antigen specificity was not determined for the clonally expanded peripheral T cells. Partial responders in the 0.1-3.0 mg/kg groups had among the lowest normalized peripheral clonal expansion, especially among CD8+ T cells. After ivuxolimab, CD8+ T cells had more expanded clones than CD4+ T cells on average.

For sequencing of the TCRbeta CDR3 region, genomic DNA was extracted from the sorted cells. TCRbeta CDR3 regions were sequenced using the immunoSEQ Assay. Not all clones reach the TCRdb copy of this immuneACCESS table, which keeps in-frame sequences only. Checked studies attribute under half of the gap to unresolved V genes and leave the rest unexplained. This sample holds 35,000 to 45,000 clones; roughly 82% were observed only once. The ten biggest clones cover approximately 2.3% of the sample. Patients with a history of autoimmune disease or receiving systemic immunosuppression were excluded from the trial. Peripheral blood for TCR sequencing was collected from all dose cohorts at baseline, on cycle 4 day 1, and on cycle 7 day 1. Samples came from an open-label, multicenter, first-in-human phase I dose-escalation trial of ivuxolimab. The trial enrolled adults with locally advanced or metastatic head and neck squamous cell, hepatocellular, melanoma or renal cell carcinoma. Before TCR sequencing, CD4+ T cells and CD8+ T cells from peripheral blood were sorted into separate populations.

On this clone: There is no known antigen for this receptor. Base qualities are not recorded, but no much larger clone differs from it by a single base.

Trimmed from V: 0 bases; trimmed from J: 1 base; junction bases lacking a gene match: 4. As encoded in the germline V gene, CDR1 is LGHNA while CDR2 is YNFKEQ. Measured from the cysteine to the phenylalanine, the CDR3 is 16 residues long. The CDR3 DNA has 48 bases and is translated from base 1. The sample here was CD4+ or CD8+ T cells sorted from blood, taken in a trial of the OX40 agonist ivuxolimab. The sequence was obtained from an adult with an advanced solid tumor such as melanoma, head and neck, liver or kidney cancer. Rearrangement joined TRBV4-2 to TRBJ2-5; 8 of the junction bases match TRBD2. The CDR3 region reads CASSQDGAGGQETQYF. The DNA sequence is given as TGTGCCAGCAGCCAAGACGGGGCGGGAGGCCAAGAGACCCAGTACTTC.